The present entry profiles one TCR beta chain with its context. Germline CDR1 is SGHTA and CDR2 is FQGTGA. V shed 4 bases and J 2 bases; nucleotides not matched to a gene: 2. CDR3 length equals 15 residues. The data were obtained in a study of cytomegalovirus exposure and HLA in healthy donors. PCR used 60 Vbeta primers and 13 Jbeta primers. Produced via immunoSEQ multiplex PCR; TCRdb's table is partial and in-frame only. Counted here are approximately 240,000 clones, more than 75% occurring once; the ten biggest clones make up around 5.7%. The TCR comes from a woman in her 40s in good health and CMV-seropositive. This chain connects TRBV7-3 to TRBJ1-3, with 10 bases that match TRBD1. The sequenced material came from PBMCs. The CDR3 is CASSSGQGTGNTIYF. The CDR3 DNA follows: TGTGCCAGCAGCTCGGGACAGGGGACTGGAAACACCATATATTTT.